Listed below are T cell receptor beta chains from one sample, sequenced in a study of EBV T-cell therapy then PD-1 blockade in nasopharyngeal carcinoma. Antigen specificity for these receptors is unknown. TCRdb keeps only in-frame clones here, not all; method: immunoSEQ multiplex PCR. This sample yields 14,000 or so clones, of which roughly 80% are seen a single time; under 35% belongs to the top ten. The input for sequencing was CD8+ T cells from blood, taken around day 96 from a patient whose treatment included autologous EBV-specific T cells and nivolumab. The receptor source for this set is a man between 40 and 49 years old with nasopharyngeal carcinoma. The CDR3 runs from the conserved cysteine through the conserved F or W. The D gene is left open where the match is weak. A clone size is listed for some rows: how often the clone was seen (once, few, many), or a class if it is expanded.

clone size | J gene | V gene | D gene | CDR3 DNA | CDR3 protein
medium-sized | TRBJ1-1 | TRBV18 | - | TGTGCCAGCTCGTCGGGAGCAGGGATTGGCACTGAAGCTTTCTTT | CASSSGAGIGTEAFF
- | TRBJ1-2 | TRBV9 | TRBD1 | TGTGCCAGCAGCGTCAGAGCGACAGGGGGCCCTATAGATGGCTACACCTTC | CASSVRATGGPIDGYTF
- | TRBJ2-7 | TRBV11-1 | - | TGTGCCAGCACCACCACGGCACACGAGCAGTACTTC | CASTTTAHEQYF
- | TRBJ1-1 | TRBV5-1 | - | TGCGCCAGCAGCCCCAATACAGTAGTGGACACTGAAGCTTTCTTT | CASSPNTVVDTEAFF
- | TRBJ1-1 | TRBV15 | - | TGTGCCACCAGCAGAGTAGAGGGTCTGAACACTGAAGCTTTCTTT | CATSRVEGLNTEAFF
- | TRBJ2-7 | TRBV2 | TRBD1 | TGTGCCAGCAATACCGGGACAGGGTGGGCCGAGCAGTACTTC | CASNTGTGWAEQYF
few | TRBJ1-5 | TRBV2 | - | TGTGCCAGCAGTCAACAGGCCCTTAATCAGCCCCAGCATTTT | CASSQQALNQPQHF
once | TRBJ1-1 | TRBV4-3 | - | TGCGCCAGCAGCCAAGAAGTTTTACAGGGACGGGGAGCTTTCTTT | CASSQEVLQGRGAFF
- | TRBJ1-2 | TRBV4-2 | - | TGTGCCAGCAGCCAAGCAGGCAGGATCGACTATGGCTACACCTTC | CASSQAGRIDYGYTF
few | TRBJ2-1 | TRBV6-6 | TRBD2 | TGTGCCAGCAGTCCCGGGACTAGCGGGGGCCTACAAACAGCCGGCAATGAGCAGTTCTTC | CASSPGTSGGLQTAGNEQFF
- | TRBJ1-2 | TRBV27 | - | TGTGCCAGCAGTTTAGTCAGTCCTTTGTCCGGCTACACCTTC | CASSLVSPLSGYTF
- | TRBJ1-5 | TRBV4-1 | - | TGCGCCAGCAGCCAAGGCAACGATCAGCCCCAGCATTTT | CASSQGNDQPQHF
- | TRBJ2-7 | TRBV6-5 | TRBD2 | TGTGCCAGCAGTTACTCAGCGGGGGAGTCCTACGAGCAGTACTTC | CASSYSAGESYEQYF
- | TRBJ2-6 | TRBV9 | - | TGTGCCAGCAGCCCTCACCTTGCCTCTGGGGCCAACGTCCTGACTTTC | CASSPHLASGANVLTF
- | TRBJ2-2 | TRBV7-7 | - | TGTGCCAGCAGCTTAGGAGGCTTGGGGACGGTGAACACCGGGGAGCTGTTTTTT | CASSLGGLGTVNTGELFF
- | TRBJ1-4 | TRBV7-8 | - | TGTGCCAGCTCGACAGGACGGGAAAAACTGTTTTTT | CASSTGREKLFF
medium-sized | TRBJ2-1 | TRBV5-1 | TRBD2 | TGCGCCAGCTCCGGTGGGCTAGCGGGGGAGAATGAGCAGTTCTTC | CASSGGLAGENEQFF
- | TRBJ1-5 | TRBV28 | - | TGTGCCAGCAGACCCCGGGGGGGCAATCAGCCCCAGCATTTT | CASRPRGGNQPQHF
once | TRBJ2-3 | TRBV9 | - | TGTGCCAGCAGCGTAGGGACCGTGGGCACAGATACGCAGTATTTT | CASSVGTVGTDTQYF
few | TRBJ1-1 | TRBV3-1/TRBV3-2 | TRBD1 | TGTGCCAGCAGCCAGGTTCTAGAGGGGGCTTCGGGCACTGAAGCTTTCTTT | CASSQVLEGASGTEAFF
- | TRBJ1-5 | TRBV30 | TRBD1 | TGTGCCTGGAGTGTAGGGGGCGATCAGCCCCAGCATTTT | CAWSVGGDQPQHF
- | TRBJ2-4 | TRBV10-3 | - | TGTGCCATCGGGGGCCAACCGGGTGGAAAAAACATTCAGTACTTC | CAIGGQPGGKNIQYF
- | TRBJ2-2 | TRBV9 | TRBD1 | TGTGCCAGCCGGGACAGACCGGCCGGGGAGCTGTTTTTT | CASRDRPAGELFF
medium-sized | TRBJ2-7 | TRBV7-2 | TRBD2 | TGTGCCAGCAGCAGACTAGCGGGGACGGTCGAGCAGTACTTC | CASSRLAGTVEQYF